Below, 3 T cell receptor beta chains from the same sample are listed, as sequenced in a study of CD8 T cells in Susac syndrome. After extraction with the RNeasy kit, roughly 0.5 to 1 ug of the RNA was reverse transcribed using random hexamers. TCRdb reprocessed the immunoSEQ multiplex PCR reads with MiXCR, giving one entry per CDR3 protein. The table records some 150,000 distinct CDR3 sequences, nearly 97% of them present only once. Sequencing used CD4+ T cells from PBMCs. All receptors derive from a human donor with Susac syndrome.

The rearrangement joins TRBV9 to TRBJ1-5; D remains ambiguous. The CDR3 covers 13 residues. From germline, CDR1 is SGDLS and CDR2 YYNGEE. The V end was cut by 2 bases, the J end by 4 bases, with 7 bases between. This CDR3 reads CASSVAANQPQHF. The CDR3 bases are TGTGCCAGCAGCGTGGCAGCAAATCAGCCCCAGCATTTT.

The CDR3 sequence: CASSYGSRGYEQYF. The CDR3 DNA sequence: TGTGCCAGCAGTTACGGGTCCAGGGGCTACGAGCAGTACTTC. This chain links TRBV6-5 with TRBJ2-7, with D possibly matching TRBD1 (6 bases). Deletions cut 2 bases from V and 3 bases from J, with 11 bases between. The CDR3 is 14 amino acids. CDR1 and CDR2 from the germline V gene are MNHEY and SVGAGI.

This chain joins TRBV6-5 and TRBJ1-2, with 7 bases aligning to TRBD1. The germline V gene encodes CDR1 MNHEY and CDR2 SVGAGI. The CDR3 has 15 residues. V lost 5 bases and J lost 0; bases outside the gene matches: 6. The CDR3 bases are TGTGCCAGCAGTAAACGGGACAGAGCTAACTATGGCTACACCTTC. As protein: CASSKRDRANYGYTF.